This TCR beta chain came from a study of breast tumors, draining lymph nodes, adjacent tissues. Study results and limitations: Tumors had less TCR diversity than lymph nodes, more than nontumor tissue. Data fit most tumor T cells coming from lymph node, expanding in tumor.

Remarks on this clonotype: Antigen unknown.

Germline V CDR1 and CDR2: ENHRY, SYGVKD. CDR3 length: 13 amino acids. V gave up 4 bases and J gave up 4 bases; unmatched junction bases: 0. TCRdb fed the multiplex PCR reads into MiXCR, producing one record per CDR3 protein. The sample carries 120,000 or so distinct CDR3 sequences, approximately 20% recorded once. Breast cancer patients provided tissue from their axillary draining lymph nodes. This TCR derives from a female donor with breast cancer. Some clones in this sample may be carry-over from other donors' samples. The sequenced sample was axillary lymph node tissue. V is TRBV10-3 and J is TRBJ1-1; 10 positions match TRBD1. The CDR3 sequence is CAISGTGGTEAFF. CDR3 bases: TGTGCCATCAGTGGGACAGGGGGCACTGAAGCTTTCTTT.